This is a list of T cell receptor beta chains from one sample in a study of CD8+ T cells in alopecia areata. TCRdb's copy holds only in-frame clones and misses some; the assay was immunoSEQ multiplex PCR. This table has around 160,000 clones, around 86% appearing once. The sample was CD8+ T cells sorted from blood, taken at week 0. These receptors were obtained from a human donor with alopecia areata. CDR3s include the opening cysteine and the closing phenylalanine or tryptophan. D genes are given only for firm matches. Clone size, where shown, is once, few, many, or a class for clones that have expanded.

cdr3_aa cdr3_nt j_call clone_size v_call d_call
CASSYVRLNEKLFF TGTGCCAGCAGTTACGTCAGACTTAATGAAAAACTGTTTTTT TRBJ1-4 - TRBV6-5 -
CASSYVSHTEAFF TGTGCCAGCAGTTACGTCAGTCACACTGAAGCTTTCTTT TRBJ1-1 - TRBV6-5 -
CASSHTGDPTDTQYF TGCGCCAGCAGCCACACAGGGGATCCCACAGATACGCAGTATTTT TRBJ2-3 - TRBV4-1 TRBD1
CASSPGTGMAEAFF TGTGCCAGCAGCCCTGGGACGGGGATGGCTGAAGCTTTCTTT TRBJ1-1 - TRBV5-4 -
CASSHFSGVGYEQYF TGTGCCAGCTCCCATTTCTCGGGAGTGGGCTACGAGCAGTACTTC TRBJ2-7 - TRBV27 -
CASSLDTYEQYF TGTGCCAGCAGCTTAGATACCTACGAGCAGTACTTC TRBJ2-7 - TRBV7-9 -
CASSFLWAGEMIWTDTQYF TGTGCCAGCAGCTTCCTCTGGGCGGGAGAAATGATTTGGACAGATACGCAGTATTTT TRBJ2-3 few TRBV11-2 TRBD2
CASNSLGASTDTQYF TGTGCCAGCAACAGCTTAGGAGCTAGCACAGATACGCAGTATTTT TRBJ2-3 - TRBV7-9 -
CASGSTNEETQYF TGTGCCAGCGGATCGACAAATGAGGAGACCCAGTACTTC TRBJ2-5 - TRBV7-9 -
CASSSTPRTGALNTEAFF TGTGCCAGCAGCTCAACCCCGCGAACAGGGGCTCTGAACACTGAAGCTTTCTTT TRBJ1-1 - TRBV11-2 TRBD1
CASSLFREGYEQYF TGTGCCAGCAGCTTGTTTCGAGAGGGCTACGAGCAGTACTTC TRBJ2-7 - TRBV5-4 -
CASSPLAGGPLNEQFF TGTGCCAGCAGTCCGCTAGCGGGGGGGCCCCTCAATGAGCAGTTCTTC TRBJ2-1 - TRBV27 TRBD2
CASSLKADRTDTQYF TGTGCCAGCAGCTTGAAGGCGGACAGGACAGATACGCAGTATTTT TRBJ2-3 - TRBV5-5 TRBD1
CASSLERTGELFF TGTGCCAGCAGCTTAGAAAGGACCGGGGAGCTGTTTTTT TRBJ2-2 - TRBV7-6 -
CASSLGRGLAGGETQYF TGTGCCAGCAGCTTAGGGAGAGGACTAGCGGGGGGAGAGACCCAGTACTTC TRBJ2-5 - TRBV7-8 TRBD2
CASSQHRERNTEAFF TGCGCCAGCAGCCAACACAGGGAGCGGAACACTGAAGCTTTCTTT TRBJ1-1 - TRBV4-1 -
CAIAGRGGEQYF TGTGCCATAGCGGGGCGAGGGGGCGAGCAGTACTTC TRBJ2-7 - TRBV6-5 TRBD2
CAWTSHYNEQFF TGTGCCTGGACTAGCCACTACAATGAGCAGTTCTTC TRBJ2-1 - TRBV30 -
CASRTRDSPNTEAFF TGTGCCAGCAGAACCCGGGACAGCCCGAACACTGAAGCTTTCTTT TRBJ1-1 - TRBV6-5 TRBD1
CSVERVSNEQFF TGCAGCGTTGAAAGGGTTAGCAATGAGCAGTTCTTC TRBJ2-1 - TRBV29-1 -
CASSLSLAGGVTGELFF TGTGCCAGCAGCCTATCACTAGCGGGAGGGGTCACCGGGGAGCTGTTTTTT TRBJ2-2 - TRBV27 TRBD2
CASSSGDSYPEAFF TGTGCCAGCAGTTCGGGGGACAGCTACCCCGAAGCTTTCTTT TRBJ1-1 - TRBV27 TRBD1
CASSQVHGNTEAFF TGCGCCAGCAGCCAAGTTCACGGGAACACTGAAGCTTTCTTT TRBJ1-1 - TRBV4-1 -
CASSLLAGGQGEQFF TGTGCCAGCAGTCTCCTAGCGGGGGGGCAGGGTGAGCAGTTCTTC TRBJ2-1 few TRBV13 TRBD2
CAAEEEQGSQPQHF TGTGCCGCCGAAGAGGAACAGGGAAGTCAGCCCCAGCATTTT TRBJ1-5 - TRBV6-1 -
CAWSVLSDRDYEQYF TGTGCCTGGAGTGTACTATCCGACAGGGACTACGAGCAGTACTTC TRBJ2-7 - TRBV30 TRBD1
CAISESVGNEQFF TGTGCCATCAGTGAGTCGGTAGGAAATGAGCAGTTCTTC TRBJ2-1 - TRBV10-3 -
CASIGSGGSSYNEQFF TGCGCCAGCATCGGTAGCGGGGGGAGCTCCTACAATGAGCAGTTCTTC TRBJ2-1 - TRBV5-1 TRBD2
CSVELSDSPYEQYF TGCAGCGTTGAACTCTCGGACAGCCCCTACGAGCAGTACTTC TRBJ2-7 - TRBV29-1 -
CASSRRTPEGTGELFF TGCGCCAGCAGCCGAAGGACACCCGAAGGGACCGGGGAGCTGTTTTTT TRBJ2-2 - TRBV4-1 -
CASSPEDTYEQYF TGTGCCAGCTCACCGGAGGACACCTACGAGCAGTACTTC TRBJ2-7 - TRBV18 -